This T cell receptor beta chain stems from a study of cytomegalovirus exposure and HLA in healthy donors. Trimming took off 6 bases at V and 0 bases at J, with 14 bases between the two ends. Per the germline V gene, CDR1 is MDHEN and CDR2 is SYDVKM. The CDR3 is 16 residues long. PCR involved 60 Vbeta and 13 Jbeta primers. In the authors' workflow: In a later analysis, about 11 million of 65 million to 90 million unique beta chains occurred in at least two donors. Using immunoSEQ multiplex PCR, the repertoire was profiled, and TCRdb retains in-frame clones only, with some absent. V, J and clone size reflect that table, while D and trimming were determined from the DNA. The data contain some 180,000 clones, roughly four fifths of them singletons. Overall study results and limits: Associated with HLA alleles at 0.05 false discovery rate in a later analysis were 16,951 TCR beta sequences. Later analysis suggested most CMV-associated TCR beta chains were HLA-restricted.

Remarks on this clone: Its matching antigen is unknown.

Input material: PBMCs. The receptor was isolated from a male donor in good health and CMV-seronegative. The chain links TRBV28 to TRBJ1-4; D might be TRBD1 (5 bases). The CDR3 loop reads CASRVPVGATNEKLFF. The CDR3 DNA sequence: TGTGCCAGCAGAGTCCCTGTAGGGGCAACTAATGAAAAACTGTTTTTT.